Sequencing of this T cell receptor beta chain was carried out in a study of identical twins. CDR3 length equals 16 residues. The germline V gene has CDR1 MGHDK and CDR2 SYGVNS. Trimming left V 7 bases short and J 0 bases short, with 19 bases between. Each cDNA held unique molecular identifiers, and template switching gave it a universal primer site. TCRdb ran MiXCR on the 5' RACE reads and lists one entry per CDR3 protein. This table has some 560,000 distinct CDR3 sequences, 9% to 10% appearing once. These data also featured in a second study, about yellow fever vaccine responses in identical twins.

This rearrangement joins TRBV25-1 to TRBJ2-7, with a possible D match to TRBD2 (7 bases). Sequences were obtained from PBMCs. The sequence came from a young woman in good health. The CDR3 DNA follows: TGTGCCAGCACTCCGGGGGCTAGCGGACACTCCTACGAGCAGTACTTC. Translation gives CASTPGASGHSYEQYF.